These 9 T cell receptor beta chains came from one sample sequenced in a study of human thymus T cells. TCRdb's copy holds only in-frame clones and misses some; the assay was immunoSEQ multiplex PCR. The table records 35,000 to 45,000 clones, 94% of them present only once. Material for sequencing was blood. Receptors were obtained from a boy younger than two with a congenital heart defect but otherwise immunologically healthy.

The chain links TRBV5-1 to TRBJ2-3; TRBD2 matches 11 bases. CDR1 and CDR2 from the germline V gene are SGHRS and YFSETQ. The CDR3 is 16 amino acids. Trimming removed 1 base from V and 5 bases from J; junction bases left unmatched: 6. The CDR3 protein is CASSLMASGGQDTQYF. CDR3 nucleotides: TGCGCCAGCAGCTTGATGGCTAGCGGGGGGCAAGATACGCAGTATTTT.

This clone came up once. This chain links TRBV7-2 with TRBJ2-3, with TRBD1 matching 8 bases. CDR3 length equals 13 residues. Germline V CDR1 and CDR2: SGHTA, FQGNSA. Trimming cost V 5 bases and J 4 bases; bases outside gene matches: 2. The CDR3, as DNA: TGTGCCAGCAGCGTACAGGGGGCAGATACGCAGTATTTT. As protein: CASSVQGADTQYF.

The rearrangement joins TRBV23-1 to TRBJ2-7; D ambiguous. TRBV23-1 is reported as an ORF; its role is uncertain. The CDR3 length is 12 residues. V was trimmed by 6 bases and J by 3 bases, leaving 9 bases between them. The CDR3 coding sequence is TGCGCCAGCAGCCGAAGGTACTACGAGCAGTACTTC. Translated: CASSRRYYEQYF.

As regards this clone: Other DNA sequences from this sample encode an identical CDR3 as well. The rearrangement links TRBV5-1 to TRBJ1-2; TRBD1 is a possible D gene (5 bases). There are 13 residues in the CDR3. V lost 2 bases to trimming and J lost 3 bases, with 8 bases between them. Germline V CDR1 and CDR2: SGHRS, YFSETQ. CDR3 in DNA: TGCGCCAGCAGCTTTGGGGGGGACTATGGCTACACCTTC. Translation: CASSFGGDYGYTF.

The rearrangement links TRBV28 to TRBJ2-6; 9 bases agree with TRBD1. Germline CDR1 reads MDHEN; CDR2 reads SYDVKM. V was pared by 6 bases and J by 0 bases, with 0 bases of the junction left unmatched. This CDR3 spans 15 amino acids. The CDR3 spells CASRTGGSGANVLTF. CDR3 nucleotides: TGTGCCAGCAGGACAGGGGGCTCTGGGGCCAACGTCCTGACTTTC.

The CDR3 DNA reads TGTGCCAGCAGCTTAGGGCCGTCTCGGGGCAATCAGCCCCAGCATTTT. Encoded protein: CASSLGPSRGNQPQHF. The chain joins TRBV7-2 to TRBJ1-5; D call uncertain. V lost 1 base and J 2 bases, leaving 12 bases between the germline ends. The CDR3 totals 16 residues. Germline V gene sequence: CDR1 SGHTA, CDR2 FQGNSA.

The chain joins TRBV7-2 to TRBJ1-5; TRBD1 might be the D (5 bases). V gave up 5 bases and J gave up 4 bases, with 15 bases separating them. The CDR3 has 15 amino acids. Germline CDR1 and CDR2: SGHTA and FQGNSA. CDR3 DNA: TGTGCCAGCAGCCCCATAACGGGGGGAAATCAGCCCCAGCATTTT. Protein: CASSPITGGNQPQHF.

The CDR3 here is CASSLADGYEQYF. The CDR3 bases are TGCGCCAGCAGCTTGGCCGACGGCTACGAGCAGTACTTC. The J gene is TRBJ2-7, the V gene TRBV5-1; D uncertain. Trimming removed 0 bases from V and 3 bases from J, with 7 bases in between. CDR1 and CDR2 (germline): SGHRS, YFSETQ. The CDR3 is 13 amino acids.

The chain is built from TRBV11-2 and TRBJ2-2; D unresolved. In germline, CDR1 is SGHAT, CDR2 FQNNGV. Trimming took off 5 bases at V and 7 bases at J, with 11 bases between the two ends. CDR3 length: 13 amino acids. In nucleotides, the CDR3 is TGTGCCAGCAGCCCCGCCGGGTACGGGGAGCTGTTTTTT. Protein product: CASSPAGYGELFF.